This record concerns one T cell receptor (beta chain) sequence. The sample comes from a study of shared clonotypes between healthy human individuals. Produced via immunoSEQ multiplex PCR; TCRdb's table is partial and in-frame only. The sample comprises more than 1,200,000 clones, approximately 98.5% of which are singletons, and 0.36% rests with the top ten. Recent acute infections and vaccinations were absent in the healthy HIV-negative adult donors. Splitting of CD4+ cells produced CD45RA+ naive and CD45RA-negative memory subsets. This CDR3 comprises 10 residues. Trimming took 3 bases from V and 5 from J, leaving 3 bases between them. Germline lookup yields CDR1 SGDLS and CDR2 YYNGEE.

What was sequenced was naive CD4+ T cells sorted from blood. As for subset: CD45RA+ positively selected. The chain has TRBV9 and TRBJ2-7; D ambiguous. This sequence was found in a man younger than 40 in good health. The DNA for the CDR3 is TGTGCCAGCAGCGACCACGAGCAGTACTTC. Translated, it gives CASSDHEQYF.